Sequencing of this T cell receptor beta chain was carried out in a study of spatial heterogeneity in lung cancer (dated by TCRdb to the late 2010s). Describing the broader study: Beta-chain transcripts were consistently detected in greater numbers than alpha-chain transcripts, which likely reflected higher beta-chain transcript abundance. The study linked features of the TCR repertoire to counts of nonsynonymous mutations, which were determined by whole-exome sequencing of tumor tissue. The study quantitatively compared TCR alpha and beta repertoires across multiple tumor regions, matched nontumor lung and blood in non-small cell lung cancer. In the raw uncorrected reads, each unique combination of TCR and UMI appeared more than ten times on average. At surgery, both alpha and beta chains were TCR-sequenced in some 220 tumor regions, about 64 matched nontumor lung samples and just over 55 PBMC samples. General conclusions and limits of the study: Additional single-cell paired TCR alpha and beta sequencing was considered necessary to confirm, at a functional level, the hypothesis that regional TCRs recognize regional mutations. Ubiquitous expanded tumor TCRs were found in blood more often at tumor resection than at routine follow-up.

This clonotype was counted only a few times. The antigen it recognizes is unknown. No per-base quality is available; no much larger clone lies one base away. Library method: 5' RACE. The reads were generated on a NextSeq 500. In the TCR library protocol, a unique molecular identifier was attached to each TCR cDNA molecule so that PCR and sequencing errors could be corrected. For the original study's pipeline: TCR identification, UMI-based error correction and CDR3 extraction were performed with Decombinator tools. TCRs above a frequency of 2 per 1,000, corresponding to the top 1% of the tumor frequency distribution, were defined as expanded. Renyi diversity was calculated using the R vegan package after each repertoire was subsampled 100 times to 5,000 TCRs. CDR3 similarity networks were built from amino acid triplet string-kernel similarity, connecting CDR3s with pairwise similarity above 0.82. TCRdb cleaned the public reads at Q25 with fastp, built clones with MiXCR and kept in-frame beta chains. Rows matching on CDR3 protein sequence are summarized as one entry with the most common DNA and genes. V and J calls and clone size were set by TCRdb, not the authors. This sample holds about 50,000 distinct CDR3 sequences; about 7.6% were observed only once. About 13% of the sample is in the top ten clones.

What the time point label conveys for this sample: sample taken at primary tumor resection. Without any cell sorting, TCR sequencing was performed on whole RNA extracted either from tumor and nontumor lung tissue or from cryopreserved PBMC samples. Donors were around 69 patients with early-stage, untreated non-small cell lung cancer from the lung TRACERx cohort. A patient was chosen for TCR sequencing only when enough RNA was available from at least two tumor regions. This sequence originates from a female donor with early-stage non-small cell lung cancer. The sequences come from PBMCs, collected at surgery.

The CDR3 is CASRKGGGGETQYF. The DNA reads as follows: TGTGCCAGCAGAAAAGGAGGGGGAGGAGAGACCCAGTACTTC. The chain links TRBV6-2 or TRBV6-3 with TRBJ2-5; the D segment is perhaps TRBD1 or TRBD2, each sharing 6 matched bases. A distance of 15 bases separates the germline ends of V and J, which lose 6 bases and 4 bases respectively. Counted from cysteine to phenylalanine, this CDR3 has 14 amino acids. Just CDR3 DNA is preserved here, 42 bases in frame from base 1. Taken from the germline V gene, the CDR1 and CDR2 loops are MNHEY and SVGEGT.